The 7 T cell receptor beta chains given below trace back to one sample, sequenced in a study of cytomegalovirus exposure and HLA in healthy donors. Use of 60 Vbeta and 13 Jbeta primers characterized the PCR. Method: immunoSEQ multiplex PCR; TCRdb's copy keeps in-frame clones and lacks some. The sample has roughly 150,000 clones, approximately 78% seen once. The sample was PBMCs. The receptors derive from a woman aged 40 to 55 in good health and CMV-seropositive.

This clone was recorded once. The chain employs TRBV30 and TRBJ1-3; no firm D call. The CDR3 loop spans 14 amino acids. Germline CDR1 and CDR2: GTSNPN and SVGIG (reference sequence). V was trimmed by 2 bases and J by 0 bases, leaving 8 bases between them. The CDR3 sequence is CAWSSGNSGNTIYF. The CDR3 DNA follows: TGTGCCTGGAGTTCAGGCAACTCTGGAAACACCATATATTTT.

The chain couples TRBV11-2 to TRBJ2-3; 16 bases map to TRBD2. This CDR3 is 16 amino acids long. The junction had 3 bases not matched to a gene; V was cut back by 0 bases and J by 9 bases. Germline loops: CDR1 SGHAT, CDR2 FQNNGV. The CDR3 DNA reads as TGTGCCAGCAGCTTAGAGGGACTAGCGGGAGGGAGCACGCAGTATTTT. Its protein is CASSLEGLAGGSTQYF.

The chain employs TRBV18 and TRBJ2-7; TRBD1 matches at 11 bases. The CDR3 runs to 16 residues. Germline lookup yields CDR1 KGHSH and CDR2 LQKENI. The V segment lost 2 bases and the J segment 4 bases; nucleotides outside the gene matches: 7. Written as DNA, the CDR3 is TGTGCCAGCTCACCATCTGGGGACAGGGGGAGGTACGAGCAGTACTTC. As protein: CASSPSGDRGRYEQYF.

The chain recombines TRBV15 with TRBJ2-3, with 11 nucleotides matching TRBD2. The CDR3 is 19 residues long. Trimming cost V 0 bases and J 3 bases; bases outside gene matches: 11. Per the germline V gene, CDR1 is LNHNV and CDR2 is YYDKDF (reference sequence). In DNA form, the CDR3 reads TGTGCCACCAGCAGAGACATAGCGGGGGGGAAGAAACTTACAGATACGCAGTATTTT. Protein: CATSRDIAGGKKLTDTQYF.

This chain links TRBV5-6 with TRBJ2-5, with D unresolved. V was shortened by 4 bases and J by 2 bases, with 3 bases between the two germline ends. In germline, CDR1 is SGHDT, CDR2 YYEEEE. The length of the CDR3 is 11 residues. The chain's CDR3 is CASSLQETQYF. The CDR3, as DNA: TGTGCCAGCAGCCTACAAGAGACCCAGTACTTC.

V and J are TRBV5-4 and TRBJ2-3; TRBD2 agrees at 11 bases. The V and J ends lost 3 bases and 3 bases, in that order; junction bases with no gene match: 6. Germline CDR1 reads SGHNT; CDR2 reads YYREEE (reference sequence). This CDR3 is built from 16 residues. The CDR3 bases are TGTGCCAGCAGCTCGGGGACTAGCGGTAAGACAGATACGCAGTATTTT. Protein: CASSSGTSGKTDTQYF.

The chain links TRBV6-5 to TRBJ2-1; 8 nucleotides align to TRBD2. Germline CDR1 and CDR2: MNHEY and SVGAGI. This CDR3 has 16 residues. Trimming removed 4 bases from V and 3 bases from J; junction bases left unmatched: 8. The CDR3 bases are TGTGCCAGCAGTTTGTTTAGAAGCGGGGGCTACAATGAGCAGTTCTTC. Translated, it gives CASSLFRSGGYNEQFF.